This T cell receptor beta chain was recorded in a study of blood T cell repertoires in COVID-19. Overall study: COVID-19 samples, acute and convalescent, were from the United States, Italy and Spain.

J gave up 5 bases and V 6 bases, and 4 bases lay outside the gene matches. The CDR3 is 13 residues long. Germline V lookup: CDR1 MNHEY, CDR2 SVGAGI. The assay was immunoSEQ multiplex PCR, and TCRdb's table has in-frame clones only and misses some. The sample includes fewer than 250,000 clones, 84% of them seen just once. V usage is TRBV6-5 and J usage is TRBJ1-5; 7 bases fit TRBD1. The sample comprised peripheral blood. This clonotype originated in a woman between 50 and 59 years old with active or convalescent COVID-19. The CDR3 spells CASSRGFDQPQHF. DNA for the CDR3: TGTGCCAGCAGCAGGGGGTTTGATCAGCCCCAGCATTTT.